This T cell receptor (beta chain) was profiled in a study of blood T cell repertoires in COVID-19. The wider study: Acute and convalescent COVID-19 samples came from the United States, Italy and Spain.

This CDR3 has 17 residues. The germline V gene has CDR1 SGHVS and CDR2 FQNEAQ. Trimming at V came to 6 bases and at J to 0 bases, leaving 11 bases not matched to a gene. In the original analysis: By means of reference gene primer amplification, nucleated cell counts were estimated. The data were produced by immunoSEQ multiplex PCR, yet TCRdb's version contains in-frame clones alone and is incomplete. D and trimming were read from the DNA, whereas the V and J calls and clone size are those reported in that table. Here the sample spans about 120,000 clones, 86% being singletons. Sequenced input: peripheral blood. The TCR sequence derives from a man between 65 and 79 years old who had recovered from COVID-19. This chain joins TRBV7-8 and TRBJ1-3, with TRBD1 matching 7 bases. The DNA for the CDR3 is TGTGCCAGCAGGGGAGGACAGGCCCTAAGCTCTGGAAACACCATATATTTT. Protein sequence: CASRGGQALSSGNTIYF.